Only a few counts were recorded for the clone carrying this T cell receptor (beta chain). Germline CDR1 SGHTA, CDR2 FQGNSA. With 0 bases removed from V and 1 base from J, the gap between germline ends came to 10 bases. The CDR3 consists of 17 residues. These data come from a study of blood T cells in healthy people across ages. For every donor, a draw yielded around 10 milliliters of peripheral blood. A second about 7 to 11 cycle PCR used barcoded and J-beta primers. In TCRdb, the 5' RACE reads were re-called with MiXCR into one record per CDR3 protein. This table has about 670,000 distinct CDR3 sequences, under 65% appearing once.

The specimen was blood. This TCR derives from a woman of 80 years or more in good health. The gene calls are TRBV7-2 and TRBJ2-6; D is unclear. The CDR3 sequence: CASSLAALRSGANVLTF. In nucleotides, the CDR3 is TGTGCCAGCAGCTTAGCGGCTCTTCGATCTGGGGCCAACGTCCTGACTTTC.